One and the same sample provided the 28 T cell receptor beta chains below, sequenced in a study of T-cell reconstitution after alpha-beta-depleted transplantation in children. Unique molecular identifiers featured in how the TCRbeta library was prepared. MiXCR was run by TCRdb on the PCR reads, yielding one entry per CDR3 protein. Of some 830,000 distinct CDR3 sequences in the sample, approximately 15% were seen once. The sequences come from PBMCs, mostly from graft donor cells, collected 360 days after TCRalphabeta/CD19-depleted stem cell transplant. The receptors stem from a male patient younger than 18 who had a stem cell transplant for acute lymphoblastic leukemia, so the T cells may come from the graft donor.

This clonotype was observed a few times. The chain combines TRBV20-1 with TRBJ2-3; 10 bases map to TRBD2. CDR1 DFQATT and CDR2 SNEGSKA come from the germline V gene (reference sequence). CDR3 length: 17 residues. V lost 5 bases, J lost 4 bases, and 15 bases stayed unmatched. The DNA of the CDR3 is TGCAGTGCTGCCCCCTGGGTGAAGCGGGAGGGCGCAGATACGCAGTATTTT. It yields the protein CSAAPWVKREGADTQYF.

In its sample, this clonotype was seen many times. J is TRBJ2-3 and V is TRBV9, with 9 bases that match TRBD2. With 2 bases clipped from V and 3 bases from J, the junction kept 1 base outside the gene matches. Germline lookup yields CDR1 SGDLS and CDR2 YYNGEE. The CDR3 covers 14 residues. In nucleotides, the CDR3 is TGTGCCAGCAGCGTCCTAGCGGGGACAGATACGCAGTATTTT. Its translation: CASSVLAGTDTQYF.

The chain employs TRBV20-1 and TRBJ2-1; a possible D gene is TRBD1 (5 bases). V lost 7 bases to trimming and J lost 0 bases, with 16 bases between them. The CDR3 is made up of 15 amino acids. The germline CDR1 and CDR2 sequences are DFQATT and SNEGSKA (reference sequence). The CDR3 loop is CSGGQGPGSYNEQFF. The CDR3 bases are TGCAGTGGGGGCCAGGGCCCCGGCTCCTACAATGAGCAGTTCTTC.

The chain recombines TRBV5-1 with TRBJ1-5; D unresolved. Trimming took off 0 bases at V and 3 bases at J, with 16 bases between the two ends. The CDR3 is 17 amino acids. The germline CDR1 and CDR2 sequences are SGHRS and YFSETQ. DNA for the CDR3: TGCGCCAGCAGCTTGGCCCGGGGAGGGTTGGACAATCAGCCCCAGCATTTT. Its translation: CASSLARGGLDNQPQHF.

The table lists this clonotype with a few counts. The chain couples TRBV12-3 or TRBV12-4 to TRBJ2-7, with a possible D match to TRBD1 (6 bases). CDR3 size: 15 residues. V lost 3 bases and J lost 2, with 14 bases in between. The DNA for the CDR3 is TGTGCCAGCAGTTTCCATTGGGACATGCCCTACGAGCAGTACTTC. Translation gives CASSFHWDMPYEQYF.

This clonotype was counted between two and nine times. The V gene is TRBV5-1, the J gene TRBJ2-5; maybe TRBD2 (6 bases). V lost 5 bases and J 7 bases, leaving 15 bases between the germline ends. The germline V gene encodes CDR1 SGHRS and CDR2 YFSETQ. The CDR3 extends over 13 amino acids. The CDR3 DNA is TGCGCCAGCAGTTCAGCAGCGGGTGGGACCCAGTACTTC. Translating it yields CASSSAAGGTQYF.

This chain uses TRBV6-6 with TRBJ2-7, with D possibly being TRBD1 (6 bases). V was trimmed by 6 bases and J by 7 bases, leaving 16 bases between them. The CDR3 is 13 residues long. Germline loops: CDR1 MNHNY, CDR2 SVGAGI (reference sequence). CDR3: CASSHRAAIEQYF. The CDR3 bases are TGTGCCAGCAGCCACAGGGCAGCGATAGAGCAGTACTTC.

V and J are TRBV14 and TRBJ2-1; the D gene is possibly TRBD2 (5 bases). This CDR3 has 16 amino acids. Germline CDR1 and CDR2: SGHDN and FVKESK. V was clipped by 0 bases and J by 3 bases, with 12 bases between them. The CDR3 protein is CASSQEPYEGYNEQFF. CDR3 DNA: TGTGCCAGCAGCCAAGAGCCTTATGAGGGCTACAATGAGCAGTTCTTC.

V usage is TRBV7-2 and J usage is TRBJ2-7; tentative D call: TRBD2 (6 bases). The CDR3 length is 15 residues. Per germline, CDR1 SGHTA and CDR2 FQGNSA. Trimming left V 0 bases short and J 2 bases short, with 11 bases between. As DNA, the CDR3 is TGTGCCAGCAGCTTAGCGCTAGCGCGGACCTACGAGCAGTACTTC. Translating it yields CASSLALARTYEQYF.

The chain has TRBV20-1 and TRBJ2-1; D not resolved. This CDR3 spans 15 amino acids. V was cut by 3 bases and J by 8 bases, with 20 bases left in between. Germline CDR1 DFQATT, CDR2 SNEGSKA (reference sequence). The chain's CDR3 is CSARGMLRSRDEQFF. CDR3 bases: TGCAGTGCTAGGGGCATGCTTCGAAGTAGAGATGAGCAGTTCTTC.

This clonotype came up many times. The gene calls are TRBV4-1 and TRBJ2-2; tentatively, D is TRBD2 (6 bases). Germline V gene lookup returns CDR1 MGHRA and CDR2 YSYEKL. CDR3 length equals 16 residues. The V end was cut by 1 base, the J end by 7 bases, with 16 bases between. The CDR3 region has the DNA TGCGCCAGCAGCCAAGTAGGGCGCGGGATTTTCGGGGAGCTGTTTTTT. Protein sequence: CASSQVGRGIFGELFF.

CDR3 nucleotides: TGCGCCAGCAGCTTGGTGCCGGGAGGGCCGGAGACCCAGTACTTC. It encodes CASSLVPGGPETQYF. The chain links TRBV5-1 to TRBJ2-5; 8 bases map to TRBD2. Trimming at V came to 0 bases and at J to 5 bases, leaving 6 bases not matched to a gene. The CDR3 contains 15 residues. The germline CDR1 and CDR2 sequences are SGHRS and YFSETQ.

This clonotype appeared a few times. This chain connects TRBV24-1 to TRBJ2-3; weak D call: TRBD2 (5 bases). In germline, CDR1 is KGHDR, CDR2 SFDVKD. V shed 2 bases and J shed 1 base, with 9 bases lying between them. The CDR3 runs to 15 residues. CDR3 residues: CATSDSGDRTDTQYF. The CDR3 DNA is TGTGCCACCAGTGATTCCGGGGATCGCACAGATACGCAGTATTTT.

This clonotype was detected a few times. This chain uses TRBV5-1 with TRBJ2-1, with 8 bases identical to TRBD2. Germline values: CDR1 SGHRS, CDR2 YFSETQ. V lost 3 bases and J lost 0; bases outside the gene matches: 8. CDR3 size: 17 residues. DNA for the CDR3: TGCGCCAGCAGCTCGCGGACTAGCCTCCCCTCCTACAATGAGCAGTTCTTC. This encodes CASSSRTSLPSYNEQFF.

As DNA, the CDR3 is TGTGCCAGCTCACCGCTTAGGACAGGGGATCGACAAGAGCAGTACTTC. Its translation is CASSPLRTGDRQEQYF. The genes are TRBV18 and TRBJ2-7, with 9 bases fitting TRBD1. The junction had 13 bases not matched to a gene; V was cut back by 3 bases and J by 7 bases. The germline gives CDR1 KGHSH, CDR2 LQKENI. The CDR3 length is 16 residues.

This chain joins TRBV18 and TRBJ2-7, with TRBD2 identical over 8 bases. The CDR3 has 15 residues. Trimming took 3 bases from V and 2 from J; bases not matched to a gene: 6. Germline lookup yields CDR1 KGHSH and CDR2 LQKENI. In DNA, the CDR3 is TGTGCCAGCTCACCTGAGAGCGGGGGTCCCTACGAGCAGTACTTC. It is translated as CASSPESGGPYEQYF.

The chain carries TRBV9 and TRBJ2-1, with no clear D. There are 17 residues in the CDR3. Trimming stripped 2 bases from V and 0 bases from J, with 15 bases between. Looked up from germline, CDR1 is SGDLS and CDR2 is YYNGEE. The chain's CDR3 is CASSVPPALFSYNEQFF. The DNA of the CDR3 is TGTGCCAGCAGCGTCCCCCCAGCGCTCTTCTCCTACAATGAGCAGTTCTTC. The variable domain in full, completed from reference TRBV9 and TRBJ2-1, reads DSGVTQTPKHLITATGQRVTLRCSPRSGDLSVYWYQQSLDQGLQFLIQYYNGEERAKGNILERFSAQQFPDLHSELNLSSLELGDSALYFCASSVPPALFSYNEQFFGPGTRLTVL.

This clonotype was observed many times. The junction shows a germline mismatch at one end, possibly a read error. The V gene is TRBV6-6, the J gene TRBJ2-4, with TRBD2 identical over 13 bases. CDR1 is MNHNY, CDR2 SVGAGI, per germline (reference sequence). The CDR3 is 12 residues long. For the CDR3, the DNA is TGTGCCAGCAGTTCCGAGGGACTAGCGGGACACTTC. Its translation is CASSSEGLAGHF.

This chain's CDR3 is CASSLDGSTNEKLFF. In DNA form, the CDR3 reads TGTGCCAGCAGCTTAGATGGTTCAACTAATGAAAAACTGTTTTTT. The rearrangement uses TRBV7-9 and TRBJ1-4; D is unclear. CDR3 size: 15 residues. In germline, CDR1 is SEHNR, CDR2 FQNEAQ (reference sequence). Trimming took off 1 base at V and 0 bases at J, with 6 bases between the two ends.

This clonotype turned up a few times. J is TRBJ1-2 and V is TRBV7-9, with a tentative D call TRBD1 (6 bases). This CDR3 region has 14 residues. V lost 2 bases, J lost 4 bases, and 11 bases lay in between. Looked up from germline, CDR1 is SEHNR and CDR2 is FQNEAQ (reference sequence). The DNA of the CDR3 is TGTGCCAGCAGCTTACGGACAGAGCTCTATGGCTACACCTTC. Its translation is CASSLRTELYGYTF. Full variable domain (outside the CDR3, taken from reference TRBV7-9 and TRBJ1-2): DTGVSQNPRHKITKRGQNVTFRCDPISEHNRLYWYRQTLGQGPEFLTYFQNEAQLEKSRLLSDRFSAERPKGSFSTLEIQRTEQGDSAMYLCASSLRTELYGYTFGSGTRLTVV.

The chain recombines TRBV4-1 with TRBJ2-3, with 8 bases matching TRBD2. Germline loops: CDR1 MGHRA, CDR2 YSYEKL. V lost 1 base and J lost 1; bases outside the gene matches: 13. There are 19 residues in the CDR3. The CDR3 DNA sequence: TGCGCCAGCAGCCAAGTTCCGGGACTAGGGGTATTCGGCACAGATACGCAGTATTTT. The encoded protein is CASSQVPGLGVFGTDTQYF.

This clonotype was seen a handful of times. The chain recombines TRBV5-5 with TRBJ2-3, with TRBD2 matching 7 bases. There are 14 residues in the CDR3. Germline CDR1 reads SGHKS; CDR2 reads YYEKEE (reference sequence). V gave up 6 bases and J gave up 11 bases; unmatched junction bases: 15. CDR3 in DNA: TGTGCCAGCACCTGGAGGGCCCTCGGGACTAAGCAGTATTTT. It specifies CASTWRALGTKQYF.

V usage is TRBV5-1 and J usage is TRBJ2-6; 9 nucleotides agree with TRBD1. CDR3 length equals 12 residues. The germline V gene has CDR1 SGHRS and CDR2 YFSETQ. Unmatched junction bases numbered 3, after V lost 6 bases and J lost 11 bases. The CDR3 protein is CASKGQGDVLTF. In nucleotides, the CDR3 is TGCGCCAGCAAGGGACAGGGCGACGTCCTGACTTTC.

The V and J genes are TRBV24-1 and TRBJ2-1; 10 bases align to TRBD2. V lost 0 bases and J lost 4; bases outside the gene matches: 2. This CDR3 has 16 amino acids. Germline-derived CDR1 and CDR2 are KGHDR and SFDVKD. CDR3 coding DNA: TGTGCCACCAGTGATTTGAGGACTAGCGGTTACAATGAGCAGTTCTTC. It yields the protein CATSDLRTSGYNEQFF.

There are many counts of this clonotype. The chain uses TRBV20-1 and TRBJ2-1, with 8 positions matching TRBD2. This CDR3 is 14 amino acids long. Germline V lookup: CDR1 DFQATT, CDR2 SNEGSKA (reference sequence). The trim removed 5 bases at V and 8 bases at J, leaving 11 bases unmatched. Here the CDR3 DNA reads TGCAGTGCTCGCCGACTAGCGAGGCCCGATGAGCAGTTCTTC. It is translated as CSARRLARPDEQFF.

This clonotype has more than one count but fewer than ten. The chain joins TRBV14 to TRBJ2-7; D not certain. The CDR3 loop spans 15 amino acids. V was shortened by 1 base and J by 0 bases, with 10 bases between the two germline ends. The germline CDR1 and CDR2 sequences are SGHDN and FVKESK. CDR3 loop: CASSQAPRSSYEQYF. As DNA, the CDR3 is TGTGCCAGCAGCCAAGCACCGAGGAGCTCCTACGAGCAGTACTTC.

The rearrangement links TRBV9 to TRBJ2-4, with D possibly TRBD2 on 5 matching bases. The germline gives CDR1 SGDLS, CDR2 YYNGEE. The CDR3 length is 15 residues. Between the trimmed V and J ends, which lost 3 bases and 1 base, there was a span of 11 bases. CDR3 sequence (DNA): TGTGCCAGCAGCGAGACCGGCGGGGCCAAAAACATTCAGTACTTC. Protein sequence: CASSETGGAKNIQYF. Supplemented by reference TRBV9 and TRBJ2-4, the full variable domain reads DSGVTQTPKHLITATGQRVTLRCSPRSGDLSVYWYQQSLDQGLQFLIQYYNGEERAKGNILERFSAQQFPDLHSELNLSSLELGDSALYFCASSETGGAKNIQYFGAGTRLSVL.

The gene calls are TRBV20-1 and TRBJ2-7; D assignment may be TRBD1 or TRBD2 (5 bases each). Trimming shortened V by 6 bases and J by 7 bases, and 16 bases separated the two germline ends. CDR1 is DFQATT, CDR2 SNEGSKA, per germline (reference sequence). CDR3 size: 12 residues. CDR3 nucleotide sequence: TGCAGTGCCCCGGGACCGGGCGTAGAGCAGTACTTC. This encodes CSAPGPGVEQYF.